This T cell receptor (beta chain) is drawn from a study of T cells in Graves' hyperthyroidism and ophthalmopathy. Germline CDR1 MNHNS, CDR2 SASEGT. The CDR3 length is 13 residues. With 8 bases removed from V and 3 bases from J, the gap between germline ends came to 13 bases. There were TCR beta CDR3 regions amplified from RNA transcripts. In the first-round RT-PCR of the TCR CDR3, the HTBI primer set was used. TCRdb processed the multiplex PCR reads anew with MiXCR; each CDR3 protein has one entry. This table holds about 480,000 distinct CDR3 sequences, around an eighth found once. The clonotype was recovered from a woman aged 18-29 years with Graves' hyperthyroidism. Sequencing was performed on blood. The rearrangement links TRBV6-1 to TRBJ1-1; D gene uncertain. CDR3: CASLGFVDTEAFF. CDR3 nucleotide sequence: TGTGCCAGCCTGGGGTTTGTTGACACTGAAGCTTTCTTT.